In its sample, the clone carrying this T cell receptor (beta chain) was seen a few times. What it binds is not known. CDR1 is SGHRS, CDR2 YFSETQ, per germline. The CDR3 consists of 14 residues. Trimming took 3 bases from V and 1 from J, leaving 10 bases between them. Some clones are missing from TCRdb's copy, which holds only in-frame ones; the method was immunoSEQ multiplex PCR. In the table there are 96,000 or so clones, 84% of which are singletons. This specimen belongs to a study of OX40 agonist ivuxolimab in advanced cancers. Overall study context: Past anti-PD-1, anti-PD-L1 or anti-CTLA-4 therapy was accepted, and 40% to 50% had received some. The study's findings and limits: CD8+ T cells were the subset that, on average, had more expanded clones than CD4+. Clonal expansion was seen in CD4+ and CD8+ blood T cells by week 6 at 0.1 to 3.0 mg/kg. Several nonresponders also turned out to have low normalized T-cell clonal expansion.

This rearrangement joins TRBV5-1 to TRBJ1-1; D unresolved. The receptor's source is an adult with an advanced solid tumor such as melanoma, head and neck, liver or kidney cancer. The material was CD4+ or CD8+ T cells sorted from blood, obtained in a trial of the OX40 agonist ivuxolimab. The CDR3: CASSSNPGNTEAFF. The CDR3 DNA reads TGCGCCAGCAGCTCCAACCCTGGGAACACTGAAGCTTTCTTT.